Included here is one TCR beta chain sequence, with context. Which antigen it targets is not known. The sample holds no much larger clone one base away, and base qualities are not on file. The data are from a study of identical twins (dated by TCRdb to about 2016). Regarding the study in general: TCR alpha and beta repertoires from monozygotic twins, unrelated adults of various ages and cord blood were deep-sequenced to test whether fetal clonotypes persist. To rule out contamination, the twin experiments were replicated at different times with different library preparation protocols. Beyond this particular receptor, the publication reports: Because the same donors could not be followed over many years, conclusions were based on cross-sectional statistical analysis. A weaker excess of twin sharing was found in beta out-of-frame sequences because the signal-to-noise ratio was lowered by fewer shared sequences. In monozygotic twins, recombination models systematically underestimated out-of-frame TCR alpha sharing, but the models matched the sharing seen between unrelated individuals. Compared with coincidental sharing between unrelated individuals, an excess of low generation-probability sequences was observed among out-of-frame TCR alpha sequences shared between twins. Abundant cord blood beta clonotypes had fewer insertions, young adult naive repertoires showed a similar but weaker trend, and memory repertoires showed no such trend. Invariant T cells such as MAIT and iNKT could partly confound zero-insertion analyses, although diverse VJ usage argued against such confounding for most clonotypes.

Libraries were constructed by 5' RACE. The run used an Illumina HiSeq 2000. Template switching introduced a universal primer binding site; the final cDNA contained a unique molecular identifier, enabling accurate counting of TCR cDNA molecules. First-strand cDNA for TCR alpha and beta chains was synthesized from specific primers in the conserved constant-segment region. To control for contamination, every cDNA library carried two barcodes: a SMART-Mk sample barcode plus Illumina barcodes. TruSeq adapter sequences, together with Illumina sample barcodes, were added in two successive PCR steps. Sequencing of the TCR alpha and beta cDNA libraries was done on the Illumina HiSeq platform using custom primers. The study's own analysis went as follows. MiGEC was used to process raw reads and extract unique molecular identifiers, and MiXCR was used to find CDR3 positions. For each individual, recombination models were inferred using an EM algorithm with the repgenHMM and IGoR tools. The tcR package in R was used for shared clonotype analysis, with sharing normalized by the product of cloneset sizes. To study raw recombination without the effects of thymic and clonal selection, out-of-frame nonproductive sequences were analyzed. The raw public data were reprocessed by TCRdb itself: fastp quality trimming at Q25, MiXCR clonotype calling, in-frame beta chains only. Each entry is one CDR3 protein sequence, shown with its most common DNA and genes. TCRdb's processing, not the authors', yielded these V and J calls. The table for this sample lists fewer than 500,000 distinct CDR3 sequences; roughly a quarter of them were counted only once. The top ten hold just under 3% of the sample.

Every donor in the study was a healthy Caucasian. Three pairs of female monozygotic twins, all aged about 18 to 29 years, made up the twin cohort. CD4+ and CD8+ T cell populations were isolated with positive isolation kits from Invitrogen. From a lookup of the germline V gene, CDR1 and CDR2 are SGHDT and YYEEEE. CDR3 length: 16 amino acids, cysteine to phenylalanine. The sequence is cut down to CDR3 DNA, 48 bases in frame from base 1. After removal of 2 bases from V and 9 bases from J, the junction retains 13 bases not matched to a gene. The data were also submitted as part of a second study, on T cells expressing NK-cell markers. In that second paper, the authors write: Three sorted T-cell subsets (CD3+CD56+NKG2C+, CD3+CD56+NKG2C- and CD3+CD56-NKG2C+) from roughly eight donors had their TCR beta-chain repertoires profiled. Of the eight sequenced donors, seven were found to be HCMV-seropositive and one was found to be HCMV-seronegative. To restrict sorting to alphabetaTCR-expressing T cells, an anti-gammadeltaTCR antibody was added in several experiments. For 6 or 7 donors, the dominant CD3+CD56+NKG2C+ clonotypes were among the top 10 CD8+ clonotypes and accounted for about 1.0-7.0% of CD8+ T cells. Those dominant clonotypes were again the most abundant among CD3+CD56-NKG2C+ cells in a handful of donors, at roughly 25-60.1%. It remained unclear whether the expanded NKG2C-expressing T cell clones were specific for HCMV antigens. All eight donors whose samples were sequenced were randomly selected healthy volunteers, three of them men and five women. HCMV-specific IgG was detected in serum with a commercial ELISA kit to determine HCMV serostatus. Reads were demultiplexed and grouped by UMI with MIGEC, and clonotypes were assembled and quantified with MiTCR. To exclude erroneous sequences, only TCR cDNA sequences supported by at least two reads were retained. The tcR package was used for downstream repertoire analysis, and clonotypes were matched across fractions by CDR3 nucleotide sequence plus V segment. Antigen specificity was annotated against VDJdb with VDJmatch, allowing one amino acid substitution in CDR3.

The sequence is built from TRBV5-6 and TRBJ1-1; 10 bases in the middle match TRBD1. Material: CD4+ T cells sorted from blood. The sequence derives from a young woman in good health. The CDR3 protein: CASSLPKGQGTPKAFF. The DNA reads TGTGCCAGCAGCTTACCCAAGGGACAGGGGACGCCGAAAGCTTTCTTT.